This T cell receptor (beta chain) came from a study of human T cells and chemical hapten exposure. TCRdb passed the RACE reads through MiXCR, listing each CDR3 protein once. The data contain 11,000 to 15,000 distinct CDR3 sequences, about 15% of them singletons. Indicated time point: patch test 1, 2 weeks after DPC sensitization. Treatment reported: therapeutic diphenylcyclopropenone sensitization with weekly scalp DPC. This clonotype counts as medium-sized. The sequencing used whole blood, collected in connection with sensitization to the hapten diphenylcyclopropenone (DPC). The source of this sequence is a woman in her thirties with alopecia areata. Some clones in this sample may be carry-over from other donors' samples.

This CDR3 reads CASTTPVYNSPLHF. CDR3 in DNA: TGTGCCAGCACCACCCCTGTTTATAATTCACCCCTCCACTTT. The J gene is TRBJ1-6, the V gene TRBV27; no clear D gene. Trimming took 7 bases from V and 4 from J, leaving 11 bases between them. Germline-derived CDR1 and CDR2 are MNHEY and SMNVEV (reference sequence). This CDR3 has 14 amino acids.